These T cell receptor beta chains were read from a single sample in a study of cytomegalovirus exposure and HLA in healthy donors. Clones were read by immunoSEQ multiplex PCR, and TCRdb kept only the in-frame ones, dropping some. The profile shows 150,000 to 200,000 clones, about 85% of them singletons. Sequenced: PBMCs. These receptor sequences come from a young man in good health and CMV-seropositive. The CDR3 runs from the conserved cysteine through the conserved F or W. Each record gives: V gene, D gene, J gene, clone size, CDR3 DNA, CDR3 protein. A D gene is named only where the DNA matches it firmly. Clone size is not always given. Where it is, it says once, few, many or a class for expanded clones.

V: TRBV5-1; D: NA; J: TRBJ1-6; size: NA; DNA: TGCGCCAGCAGCTTGGCGGCGGGGAGGGATTCACCCCTCCACTTT; CDR3: CASSLAAGRDSPLHF
V: TRBV7-9; D: TRBD1; J: TRBJ1-2; size: few; DNA: TGTGCCAGCAGCTCACCGGGACAGGGGGTGCAGGGCTACACCTTC; CDR3: CASSSPGQGVQGYTF
V: TRBV19; D: NA; J: TRBJ1-1; size: NA; DNA: TGTGCCAGTAGTATAGCGGGAGCGAACACTGAAGCTTTCTTT; CDR3: CASSIAGANTEAFF
V: TRBV27; D: TRBD1; J: TRBJ2-2; size: NA; DNA: TGTGCCAGCAGTACTCCCCTCACCGACAGGGCAAGGGAGCTGTTTTTT; CDR3: CASSTPLTDRARELFF
V: TRBV2; D: NA; J: TRBJ2-5; size: NA; DNA: TGTGCCAGCAGTGAAGGGCGGGAAGGGGAAGAGACCCAGTACTTC; CDR3: CASSEGREGEETQYF
V: TRBV27; D: NA; J: TRBJ1-2; size: few; DNA: TGTGCCAGCAGTTCAAATGAGTTCGGCTACACCTTC; CDR3: CASSSNEFGYTF
V: TRBV29-1; D: NA; J: TRBJ2-5; size: once; DNA: TGCAGCGTTGAGTGGACAGTCCAAGAGACCCAGTACTTC; CDR3: CSVEWTVQETQYF
V: TRBV2; D: TRBD1; J: TRBJ1-2; size: NA; DNA: TGTGCCAGCAGACCCGGCGGGACAGTGAATTACTATGGCTACACCTTC; CDR3: CASRPGGTVNYYGYTF
V: TRBV5-1; D: TRBD1; J: TRBJ2-5; size: NA; DNA: TGCGCCAGCAGGGTGGGACAGGCCCAAGAGACCCAGTACTTC; CDR3: CASRVGQAQETQYF
V: TRBV27; D: TRBD2; J: TRBJ2-3; size: NA; DNA: TGTGCCAGCAGTTTATACGCGGGGGGGCGATCAGATACGCAGTATTTT; CDR3: CASSLYAGGRSDTQYF
V: TRBV5-1; D: NA; J: TRBJ1-2; size: NA; DNA: TGCGCCAGCAGCCCGCTGCCGGACAACAACTATGGCTACACCTTC; CDR3: CASSPLPDNNYGYTF
V: TRBV21-1; D: NA; J: TRBJ2-5; size: NA; DNA: TGTGCCAGCAGCAAATATCAGGCAGGGATACAAGAGACCCAGTACTTC; CDR3: CASSKYQAGIQETQYF
V: TRBV29-1; D: NA; J: TRBJ1-2; size: NA; DNA: TGCAGCGCTACCGACAGCAACTATGGCTACACCTTC; CDR3: CSATDSNYGYTF
V: TRBV5-1; D: NA; J: TRBJ2-5; size: once; DNA: TGCGCCAGCAGCCTCCGGACAGTCCAAGAGACCCAGTACTTC; CDR3: CASSLRTVQETQYF
V: TRBV4-3; D: TRBD1; J: TRBJ1-2; size: NA; DNA: TGCGCCAGCAGCCAAGATACAGGGGGTGGCTACACCTTC; CDR3: CASSQDTGGGYTF
V: TRBV19; D: NA; J: TRBJ1-4; size: NA; DNA: TGTGCCAGTCAGGGGAGGGGTGAAAAACTGTTTTTT; CDR3: CASQGRGEKLFF
V: TRBV4-1; D: TRBD2; J: TRBJ2-1; size: NA; DNA: TGCGCCAGCAGTCCAGGACTAGCGGGAAGCAATGAGCAGTTCTTC; CDR3: CASSPGLAGSNEQFF
V: TRBV9; D: TRBD1; J: TRBJ1-1; size: NA; DNA: TGTGCCAGCAGCAGGCAGGGGGCGTCCGTCCCTGAAGCTTTCTTT; CDR3: CASSRQGASVPEAFF
V: TRBV6-5; D: NA; J: TRBJ1-2; size: NA; DNA: TGTGCCAGCAGTCGAGGGGGAATCTATGGCTACACCTTC; CDR3: CASSRGGIYGYTF
V: TRBV27; D: TRBD1; J: TRBJ1-6; size: NA; DNA: TGTGCCAGCAGTTTGACAGGGACTAATTCACCCCTCCACTTT; CDR3: CASSLTGTNSPLHF
V: TRBV29-1; D: TRBD1; J: TRBJ2-2; size: NA; DNA: TGCAGCGTTGGAGACAGGGTTTTAGGGGAGCTGTTTTTT; CDR3: CSVGDRVLGELFF
V: TRBV11-2; D: TRBD2; J: TRBJ2-1; size: NA; DNA: TGTGCCAGCAGCTTAGGGGTTAGCGGGGGGGTATACAATGAGCAGTTCTTC; CDR3: CASSLGVSGGVYNEQFF
V: TRBV6-5; D: NA; J: TRBJ1-1; size: NA; DNA: TGTGCCAGCAGTGGAGGGGGGGAGAACACTGAAGCTTTCTTT; CDR3: CASSGGGENTEAFF
V: TRBV4-1; D: NA; J: TRBJ1-2; size: once; DNA: TGCGCCAGCAGCCTGACAGCCAACTATGGCTACACCTTC; CDR3: CASSLTANYGYTF
V: TRBV7-9; D: NA; J: TRBJ2-7; size: NA; DNA: TGTGCCAGCAGCTTAGCGGCAGGCTATTCCTACGAGCAGTACTTC; CDR3: CASSLAAGYSYEQYF
V: TRBV2; D: NA; J: TRBJ1-5; size: NA; DNA: TGTGCCAGCAGTCGCGACAGTCATAATCAGCCCCAGCATTTT; CDR3: CASSRDSHNQPQHF
V: TRBV7-2; D: NA; J: TRBJ2-3; size: NA; DNA: TGTGCCAGCAGCGTAGTTAGCAGCACAGATACGCAGTATTTT; CDR3: CASSVVSSTDTQYF
V: TRBV25-1; D: TRBD1; J: TRBJ1-2; size: NA; DNA: TGTGCCAGCAGTGAATACCGGGGACAGTTTGACGGCTACACCTTC; CDR3: CASSEYRGQFDGYTF
V: TRBV7-2; D: NA; J: TRBJ2-3; size: NA; DNA: TGTGCCAGCAGCCCCAGTCCCTCAGATACGCAGTATTTT; CDR3: CASSPSPSDTQYF
V: TRBV19; D: NA; J: TRBJ1-1; size: NA; DNA: TGTGCCAGTAGTAAGGGAGGGAACACTGAAGCTTTCTTT; CDR3: CASSKGGNTEAFF
V: TRBV7-2; D: TRBD1; J: TRBJ1-1; size: NA; DNA: TGTGCCCCGACGGGACAGGGGGCAAACACTGAAGCTTTCTTT; CDR3: CAPTGQGANTEAFF
V: TRBV2; D: TRBD2; J: TRBJ2-1; size: NA; DNA: TGTGCCAGCAGCCCAGGGACTAGCGGGGAAAAGCAGTTCTTC; CDR3: CASSPGTSGEKQFF
V: TRBV27; D: NA; J: TRBJ1-2; size: NA; DNA: TGTGCCAGCAGTTCCCCCTTAAACTATGGCTACACCTTC; CDR3: CASSSPLNYGYTF
V: TRBV18; D: NA; J: TRBJ2-4; size: NA; DNA: TGTGCCAGCTCAGTGCAAGCGAGCGAAAACATTCAGTACTTC; CDR3: CASSVQASENIQYF
V: TRBV4-1; D: NA; J: TRBJ1-6; size: NA; DNA: TGCGCCAGCAGCCAATTTACAGGGCCTAATTCACCCCTCCACTTT; CDR3: CASSQFTGPNSPLHF
V: TRBV9; D: NA; J: TRBJ2-7; size: NA; DNA: TGTGCCAGCAGCGTAGCCCCAGTCGCCTACGAGCAGTACTTC; CDR3: CASSVAPVAYEQYF
V: TRBV15; D: NA; J: TRBJ2-5; size: once; DNA: TGTGCCACCAGCAGAGAGGGGGCGATGGAGACCCAGTACTTC; CDR3: CATSREGAMETQYF
V: TRBV11-2; D: NA; J: TRBJ2-7; size: NA; DNA: TGTGCCAGCAGCAGGGGGGGAGGTCCCTACGAGCAGTACTTC; CDR3: CASSRGGGPYEQYF
V: TRBV6-5; D: TRBD1; J: TRBJ2-2; size: once; DNA: TGTGCCAGCAGTTTTACAGGGGGCGCCCCCGGGGAGCTGTTTTTT; CDR3: CASSFTGGAPGELFF
V: TRBV5-1; D: TRBD1; J: TRBJ1-2; size: NA; DNA: TGCGCCAGCAGCCCGGATTCCGGGGACAGTTTACTCAGGGCCTATGGCTACACCTTC; CDR3: CASSPDSGDSLLRAYGYTF
V: TRBV6-1; D: TRBD1; J: TRBJ2-7; size: NA; DNA: TGTGCCACAAGCGCAATTGACAGGGGTTACGAGCAGTACTTC; CDR3: CATSAIDRGYEQYF
V: TRBV2; D: NA; J: TRBJ1-2; size: NA; DNA: TGTGCCAGCAGTGACAGGGTACCACGGGGGGGGGAGAGAGGCTACACCTTC; CDR3: CASSDRVPRGGERGYTF
V: TRBV9; D: TRBD2; J: TRBJ2-2; size: NA; DNA: TGTGCCAGCAGCCCCCGGGCTAGCGGAGCTACCGGGGAGCTGTTTTTT; CDR3: CASSPRASGATGELFF
V: TRBV7-6; D: NA; J: TRBJ1-2; size: NA; DNA: TGTGCCAGCAGCCACTCGGTACAGGGCGATGGCTACACCTTC; CDR3: CASSHSVQGDGYTF
V: TRBV18; D: NA; J: TRBJ2-2; size: NA; DNA: TGTGCCAGCTCAGCGGGGGCGTCGGTCACCGGGGAGCTGTTTTTT; CDR3: CASSAGASVTGELFF
V: TRBV9; D: NA; J: TRBJ1-4; size: NA; DNA: TGTGCCAGCAGCCCCCTGGGGGGTGAGGAAAAACTGTTTTTT; CDR3: CASSPLGGEEKLFF
V: TRBV30; D: NA; J: TRBJ1-5; size: NA; DNA: TGTGCCTGGAGCGACAGAGGCAATCAGCCCCAGCATTTT; CDR3: CAWSDRGNQPQHF
V: TRBV18; D: TRBD1; J: TRBJ1-5; size: NA; DNA: TGTGCCAGCTCACCACAGGGGGCCGGGGGCAATCAGCCCCAGCATTTT; CDR3: CASSPQGAGGNQPQHF
V: TRBV27; D: TRBD2; J: TRBJ2-1; size: NA; DNA: TGTGCCAGCAGCCCTCTAGCGGGGGGTCACAATGAGCAGTTCTTC; CDR3: CASSPLAGGHNEQFF
V: TRBV9; D: NA; J: TRBJ1-3; size: NA; DNA: TGTGCCAGCAGCGTTACGGGAGTAAGTGGAAACACCATATATTTT; CDR3: CASSVTGVSGNTIYF
V: TRBV7-9; D: TRBD1; J: TRBJ1-2; size: NA; DNA: TGTGCCAGCAGCTTAGGGACAGGGTTTAACTATGGCTACACCTTC; CDR3: CASSLGTGFNYGYTF
V: TRBV27; D: TRBD2; J: TRBJ2-1; size: NA; DNA: TGTGCCAGCAGTTTAACTAGCGGGGGGTCCTACAATGAGCAGTTCTTC; CDR3: CASSLTSGGSYNEQFF
V: TRBV9; D: NA; J: TRBJ2-7; size: NA; DNA: TGTGCCAGCAGCGGCAACAGAACCGGAGGCTACGAGCAGTACTTC; CDR3: CASSGNRTGGYEQYF
V: TRBV18; D: TRBD1; J: TRBJ2-1; size: few; DNA: TGTGCCAGCTCCCCCGGGACAGGGGGTGAGCAGTTCTTC; CDR3: CASSPGTGGEQFF
V: TRBV29-1; D: TRBD1; J: TRBJ1-2; size: NA; DNA: TGCAGCGTGGGGGGTTGGGACAGAGCTAACTATGGCTACACCTTC; CDR3: CSVGGWDRANYGYTF
V: TRBV5-5; D: TRBD1; J: TRBJ2-7; size: NA; DNA: TGTGCCAGCATCCCACCCCCGGGACAGGGAATTGACGAGCAGTACTTC; CDR3: CASIPPPGQGIDEQYF
V: TRBV6-5; D: NA; J: TRBJ2-7; size: NA; DNA: TGTGCCAGCAGTGAACCCGCGTTGTTGGACGAGCAGTACTTC; CDR3: CASSEPALLDEQYF
V: TRBV27; D: TRBD2; J: TRBJ2-5; size: once; DNA: TGTGCCAGCAGCCAACTAGCGGGGACCCAAGAGACCCAGTACTTC; CDR3: CASSQLAGTQETQYF
V: TRBV6-5; D: NA; J: TRBJ1-1; size: NA; DNA: TGTGCCAGCAGTTATTTCAGGGATGCTGAAGCTTTCTTT; CDR3: CASSYFRDAEAFF
V: TRBV5-1; D: TRBD1; J: TRBJ1-5; size: NA; DNA: TGCGCCAGCAGCTTCCAGGGGGCGCACGATCAGCCCCAGCATTTT; CDR3: CASSFQGAHDQPQHF